This passage covers 28 T cell receptor beta chains from one sample sequenced in a study of blood T cells in healthy people across ages. The second PCR ran about 6 to 11 cycles with a sample-barcoded 5' primer and J-beta primers. TCRdb analysed the 5' RACE reads with MiXCR anew, one entry per CDR3 protein. The sample gives approximately 880,000 distinct CDR3 sequences, around 48% of which show up once; around 15% is in the top ten. The sequenced sample was blood. The receptors were gathered from a man in his thirties or forties in good health.

This clonotype has only one observation. This chain joins TRBV10-3 and TRBJ2-4; D possibly uses TRBD1 or TRBD2 (7 bases each). The J call could be wrong; TRBJ2-7 is a better fit for the DNA end. The CDR3 totals 17 residues. Per germline, CDR1 ENHRY and CDR2 SYGVKD. CDR3 in DNA: TGTGCCATCAGTTTTACTCAGGGGGGGCGCATAGGCTACGAGCAGTACTTC. It codes for CAISFTQGGRIGYEQYF.

The rearrangement uses TRBV12-3 or TRBV12-4 and TRBJ2-1; D is undetermined. This CDR3 spans 15 amino acids. V was clipped by 6 bases and J by 3 bases, with 15 bases between them. The chain's CDR3 is CASSPTRPYYNEQFF. CDR3 coding DNA: TGTGCCAGCAGCCCGACCAGACCATACTACAATGAGCAGTTCTTC.

This chain connects TRBV12-3 or TRBV12-4 to TRBJ1-1, with 8 nucleotides matching TRBD1. The CDR3 is 14 residues long. V trimming: 6 bases; J trimming: 7 bases; junction bases outside the gene matches: 10. In DNA form, the CDR3 reads TGTGCCAGCAGACGGACAGGGCTGATCGGTGAAGCTTTCTTT. It is translated as CASRRTGLIGEAFF.

This clonotype appeared a few times. J is TRBJ2-3 and V is TRBV12-3 or TRBV12-4; the D is unclear. Trimming took 3 bases from V and 2 from J, leaving 12 bases between them. The CDR3 runs 15 residues. As DNA, the CDR3 is TGTGCCAGCAGTTTTGGTAGGGCGAACACAGATACGCAGTATTTT. Translated, it gives CASSFGRANTDTQYF.

The chain joins TRBV7-2 to TRBJ2-3; D may be TRBD2 (7 bases). The CDR3 has 17 residues. V lost 1 base, J lost 5 bases, and 19 bases lay in between. Germline-derived CDR1 and CDR2 are SGHTA and FQGNSA. The CDR3 DNA reads TGTGCCAGCAGCTTAGGAGGCTCGGGGGGACAAGGAGATACGCAGTATTTT. It translates to CASSLGGSGGQGDTQYF.

This chain joins TRBV7-2 and TRBJ1-2; D unresolved. V lost 1 base, J lost 0 bases, and 18 bases lay in between. The CDR3 extends over 18 amino acids. From germline, CDR1 is SGHTA and CDR2 FQGNSA. The CDR3 spells CASSLVTATGLANYGYTF. The DNA for the CDR3 is TGTGCCAGCAGCTTAGTCACAGCGACTGGACTAGCTAACTATGGCTACACCTTC. Together with reference TRBV7-2 and TRBJ1-2, the CDR3 gives the full variable domain: GAGVSQSPSNKVTEKGKDVELRCDPISGHTALYWYRQSLGQGLEFLIYFQGNSAPDKSGLPSDRFSAERTGGSVSTLTIQRTQQEDSAVYLCASSLVTATGLANYGYTFGSGTRLTVV.

The genes are TRBV2 and TRBJ1-2, with 7 bases identical to TRBD1. This CDR3 has 14 residues. The trim removed 5 bases at V and 4 bases at J, leaving 7 bases unmatched. The germline V gene encodes CDR1 SNHLY and CDR2 FYNNEI. The CDR3 DNA sequence: TGTGCCAGCAGTCCTGACAGGGTGGGCTATGGCTACACCTTC. It codes for CASSPDRVGYGYTF.

The CDR3 sequence is CASQVNLAGNTDTQYF. CDR3 nucleotides: TGCGCCAGCCAAGTGAACCTAGCGGGGAACACAGATACGCAGTATTTT. V gene TRBV5-1 combines with J gene TRBJ2-3; TRBD2 aligns across 9 bases. Germline loops: CDR1 SGHRS, CDR2 YFSETQ. Germline trimming cut 7 bases from V and 2 bases from J; bases unmatched to any gene: 11. The CDR3 totals 16 residues.

The chain joins TRBV20-1 to TRBJ1-4; D gene ambiguous. The germline gives CDR1 DFQATT, CDR2 SNEGSKA (reference sequence). This CDR3 contains 15 residues. V lost 1 base and J lost 8, with 17 bases in between. The CDR3 region is CSARGDVRVGEKLFF. CDR3 sequence (DNA): TGCAGTGCTAGAGGAGATGTGAGGGTGGGGGAAAAACTGTTTTTT.

This clonotype was observed a handful of times. V and J are TRBV13 and TRBJ2-5, with TRBD2 identical over 11 bases. With V trimmed by 3 bases and J by 2 bases, 8 bases remained unmatched. Per the germline V gene, CDR1 is PRHDT and CDR2 is FYEKMQ (reference sequence). The CDR3 covers 17 residues. The DNA of the CDR3 is TGTGCCAGCAGCTTTTTGCCTAGCGGGGGGACTCAAGAGACCCAGTACTTC. Its protein is CASSFLPSGGTQETQYF.

This clonotype turned up a few times. V is TRBV9 and J is TRBJ2-3; tentatively, D is TRBD1 or TRBD2 (6 bases each). Per the germline V gene, CDR1 is SGDLS and CDR2 is YYNGEE. This CDR3 has 15 amino acids. The V gene lost 0 bases and the J gene lost 4 bases, with 12 bases spanning the gap. The CDR3 DNA sequence: TGTGCCAGCAGCGTAGGGGGGGCCCTCTCAGATACGCAGTATTTT. It encodes CASSVGGALSDTQYF.

There are a few counts of this clonotype. The chain joins TRBV29-1 to TRBJ2-1, with D maybe TRBD2 (5 bases). Per the germline V gene, CDR1 is SQVTM and CDR2 is ANQGSEA. This CDR3 has 13 residues. The V end was cut by 2 bases, the J end by 5 bases, with 10 bases between. The CDR3 here is CSVEWPGNNEQFF. In DNA, the CDR3 is TGCAGCGTTGAATGGCCCGGGAACAATGAGCAGTTCTTC.

The chain recombines TRBV4-1 with TRBJ2-5; 8 nucleotides align to TRBD2. Germline lookup yields CDR1 MGHRA and CDR2 YSYEKL. This CDR3 has 13 residues. V was pared by 1 base and J by 9 bases, with 4 bases of the junction left unmatched. The CDR3 spells CASSQVRREAQYF. DNA for the CDR3: TGCGCCAGCAGCCAAGTCAGGCGGGAGGCCCAGTACTTC.

The chain combines TRBV3-1 with TRBJ1-2, with a tentative D call TRBD1 (6 bases). This CDR3 is 15 amino acids long. The germline V gene encodes CDR1 LGHDT and CDR2 YNNKEL (reference sequence). V shed 2 bases and J shed 2 bases, with 12 bases lying between them. CDR3 nucleotide sequence: TGTGCCAGCAGCCAAACTCCAGGGGAGAACTATGGCTACACCTTC. It yields the protein CASSQTPGENYGYTF.

The chain joins TRBV3-1 to TRBJ1-1; D is perhaps TRBD1 (5 bases). Trimming took off 5 bases at V and 5 bases at J, with 18 bases between the two ends. The CDR3 length is 15 residues. The germline V gene has CDR1 LGHDT and CDR2 YNNKEL (reference sequence). Written as DNA, the CDR3 is TGTGCCAGCAGCTCCCGGGGTGGGGGTGGAACTGAAGCTTTCTTT. This encodes CASSSRGGGGTEAFF.

The sample holds one count of this clonotype. The chain is built from TRBV2 and TRBJ2-1; D is perhaps TRBD1 or TRBD2 (5 bases each). The CDR3 is 15 amino acids. Trimming removed 4 bases at V and 5 bases at J, with 15 bases between. Germline lookup yields CDR1 SNHLY and CDR2 FYNNEI. The CDR3 nucleotides read TGTGCCAGCAGTGTTCTGGGGGTGTGGCACAATGAGCAGTTCTTC. The encoded protein is CASSVLGVWHNEQFF.

This clonotype has a handful of counts. The chain has TRBV20-1 and TRBJ2-5; D is undetermined. Germline-derived CDR1 and CDR2 are DFQATT and SNEGSKA (reference sequence). The V end was cut by 0 bases, the J end by 2 bases, with 7 bases between. The CDR3 totals 13 residues. CDR3: CSARDTAQETQYF. Written as DNA, the CDR3 is TGCAGTGCTAGAGATACAGCACAAGAGACCCAGTACTTC.

As for this clonotype: The junction and the germline gene differ at one end; a read error may be behind it. This chain uses TRBV4-3 with TRBJ1-2; TRBD1 is a possible D gene (5 bases). Germline V CDR1 and CDR2: LGHNA, YSLEER. CDR3 size: 14 residues. CDR3 loop: CVSIQVREYYGYTF. The CDR3 DNA reads as TGCGTCAGCATCCAAGTCAGGGAGTACTATGGCTACACCTTC.

The chain carries TRBV6-5 and TRBJ1-6; D not resolved. There are 14 residues in the CDR3. With 5 bases removed from V and 9 bases from J, the gap between germline ends came to 14 bases. Per germline, CDR1 MNHEY and CDR2 SVGAGI. CDR3 in amino acids: CASSPNREGSPLHF. The CDR3 coding sequence is TGTGCCAGCAGTCCCAACCGCGAAGGTTCACCCCTCCACTTT.

The chain is built from TRBV10-3 and TRBJ2-7; D may be TRBD1 or TRBD2 (5 bases each). The CDR3 is 14 amino acids. V was trimmed by 8 bases and J by 0 bases, leaving 14 bases between them. Germline CDR1 and CDR2: ENHRY and SYGVKD. The CDR3 coding sequence is TGTGCCATCGGCCGGGACCCCAGCTCCTACGAGCAGTACTTC. It specifies CAIGRDPSSYEQYF.

This clonotype was seen a few times. The chain carries TRBV2 and TRBJ2-7, with TRBD1 as a possible D gene (5 bases). The V end was cut by 4 bases, the J end by 4 bases, with 17 bases between. Germline-derived CDR1 and CDR2 are SNHLY and FYNNEI. The length of the CDR3 is 15 residues. This chain's CDR3 is CASSGQHEEIYEQYF. CDR3 sequence (DNA): TGTGCCAGCAGTGGACAGCACGAGGAGATTTACGAGCAGTACTTC.

For this clonotype: At one boundary the junction diverges from the germline segment, which might be a read error. As DNA, the CDR3 is TGTGCCTATATACCCCCGGGGCGCTCCCACGAGCAGTACTTC. This translates into CAYIPPGRSHEQYF. The chain has TRBV30 and TRBJ2-7; either TRBD1 or TRBD2 may fit D (5 bases each). The CDR3 extends over 14 amino acids. CDR1 and CDR2 (germline): GTSNPN, SVGIG (reference sequence).

This sequence joins TRBV10-3 and TRBJ2-3, with D perhaps TRBD2 (5 bases). Looked up from germline, CDR1 is ENHRY and CDR2 is SYGVKD. The CDR3 is 14 residues long. V lost 3 bases, J lost 4 bases, and 11 bases lay in between. The CDR3 region is CAISDGLGADTQYF. The CDR3 nucleotides read TGTGCCATCAGTGATGGCCTCGGGGCAGATACGCAGTATTTT.

This chain joins TRBV20-1 and TRBJ2-5, with 9 positions matching TRBD1. The germline gives CDR1 DFQATT, CDR2 SNEGSKA (reference sequence). V lost 6 bases, J lost 5 bases, and 7 bases stayed unmatched. The CDR3 covers 13 residues. The CDR3 DNA follows: TGCAGTGCAATCCGACAGGGGGTCGAGACCCAGTACTTC. This encodes CSAIRQGVETQYF.

This clonotype has just a few counts. The chain uses TRBV30 and TRBJ2-2, with D uncertain. CDR1 and CDR2 (germline): GTSNPN, SVGIG (reference sequence). Trimming removed 0 bases from V and 2 bases from J, with 7 bases in between. The CDR3 covers 14 residues. Here the CDR3 reads CAWSVGHNTGELFF. In DNA form, the CDR3 reads TGTGCCTGGAGTGTCGGGCACAACACCGGGGAGCTGTTTTTT.

This clonotype was observed a handful of times. The chain joins TRBV27 to TRBJ2-7, with 9 bases identical to TRBD1. Germline assignment: CDR1 MNHEY and CDR2 SMNVEV (reference sequence). CDR3 length equals 16 residues. Trimming removed 2 bases from V and 5 bases from J; junction bases left unmatched: 10. The CDR3 is CASSLQAGTGRNEQYF. CDR3 DNA sequence: TGTGCCAGCAGTTTACAAGCCGGGACAGGGAGGAACGAGCAGTACTTC.

V gene TRBV29-1 combines with J gene TRBJ1-2; D is unresolved. CDR3 length equals 13 residues. Germline V gene data show CDR1 as SQVTM and CDR2 as ANQGSEA. V was clipped by 4 bases and J by 3 bases, with 12 bases between them. DNA for the CDR3: TGCAGCGTTGGTACCGGGCAGGACTATGGCTACACCTTC. Amino acid sequence: CSVGTGQDYGYTF.

This clonotype has only a few counts. This chain joins TRBV9 and TRBJ2-7; no clear D gene. The CDR3 is made up of 13 amino acids. Germline V lookup: CDR1 SGDLS, CDR2 YYNGEE. The germline V and J ends were trimmed by 4 bases and 0 bases, with 8 bases remaining between them. The chain's CDR3 is CASSYRISYEQYF. The CDR3 DNA reads as TGTGCCAGCAGCTATCGAATCTCCTACGAGCAGTACTTC.